This T cell receptor beta chain was sequenced in a study of human T cells and chemical hapten exposure. CDR1 and CDR2 (germline): KGHSH, LQKENI. The V end was cut by 0 bases, the J end by 6 bases, with 15 bases between. There are 16 residues in the CDR3. With respect to this clonotype: Its antigen is unidentified.

Via MiXCR, TCRdb re-called the RACE reads, giving one row per CDR3 protein. The sample has about 190,000 distinct CDR3 sequences, about 25% seen once. Findings and caveats of the study: TCRs at high frequency, those above 1 in 1000, did not change with DPC sensitization. Patch test score was positively correlated with the counts of PT1 expanded TCRs.

Time point denoted: patch test 3, about 24 weeks after DPC sensitization. As to treatment: therapeutic diphenylcyclopropenone sensitization with weekly scalp DPC. Source: whole blood, taken in connection with sensitization to the hapten diphenylcyclopropenone (DPC). This TCR was recovered from a middle-aged woman with alopecia areata. Some clones in this sample may be carry-over from other donors' samples. The V call is TRBV18, the J call TRBJ1-5; a possible D gene is TRBD1 (5 bases). The CDR3 bases are TGTGCCAGCTCACCACCCGGGCAGGGTGAAAGTCAGCCCCAGCATTTT. Translation: CASSPPGQGESQPQHF.